The clone carrying this TCR beta chain has a handful of counts. Its antigen is currently unknown. The entry originates in a study of naive and memory T cell subsets. Findings of the study overall: A few larger clonotypes appeared in naive repertoires, especially CD8, possibly memory cells re-expressing CD45RA.

An equimolar mix of two oligonucleotides served as the beta constant-region primer for TRBC1 and TRBC2. Ligated cDNA was amplified by four rounds of PCR with nested alpha and beta constant-region primers and SP2. TCRdb redid the calling of the UMI-ligation and nested PCR reads with MiXCR, one entry per CDR3 protein. The table shows approximately 150,000 distinct CDR3 sequences, with 15% to 25% occurring only once. Germline CDR1 ENHRY, CDR2 SYGVKD. Deletions cut 3 bases from V and 1 base from J, with 7 bases between. The CDR3 consists of 13 residues. The V gene is TRBV10-3, the J gene TRBJ2-7; D remains ambiguous. The clonotype originates from a human donor in good health. Sequencing was done on a sample of naive CD8+ T cells from blood. CDR3 nucleotide sequence: TGTGCCATCAGTGAACACCCTTCCTACGAGCAGTACTTC. Translated, it gives CAISEHPSYEQYF.